Shown below are 16 T cell receptor beta chains from a single sample sequenced in a study of blood T cell repertoires in COVID-19 (TCRdb year 2020). Library preparation used the immunoSEQ multiplex PCR assay. The table was pulled from immuneACCESS by TCRdb, which kept in-frame rearrangements only. Such tables lose some clones; where checked, under half of the loss comes from unresolved V genes, and the rest has no known cause. The sample table contains under 300,000 clones; only one count was recorded for 84% of them. The ten largest make up roughly 4% of the sample. What was sequenced was peripheral blood. These receptors were taken from a man aged 45-65 years with acute or convalescent COVID-19.

V gene TRBV6-5 combines with J gene TRBJ2-2; tentatively, D is TRBD1 (5 bases). Germline V lookup: CDR1 MNHEY, CDR2 SVGAGI. Trimming pared 6 bases from V and 2 bases from J, leaving 10 bases between. This CDR3 contains 14 residues. CDR3 nucleotide sequence: TGTGCCAGCAGAAAACAGGTTAACACCGGGGAGCTGTTTTTT. Protein sequence: CASRKQVNTGELFF.

This chain joins TRBV27 and TRBJ2-2; 12 nucleotides match TRBD2. Germline V lookup: CDR1 MNHEY, CDR2 SMNVEV (reference sequence). V shed 5 bases, J shed 5 bases, and the junction held 9 bases outside the gene matches. The CDR3 runs 17 residues. The CDR3, as DNA: TGTGCCAGCAGTGCCCAACTAGCGGGAGGTCGTACCGGGGAGCTGTTTTTT. This gives the protein CASSAQLAGGRTGELFF.

This chain links TRBV6-2 or TRBV6-3 with TRBJ2-1, with D possibly TRBD1 on 6 matching bases. V gave up 0 bases and J gave up 5 bases, with 11 bases separating them. CDR1 and CDR2 (germline): MNHEY, SVGEGT. CDR3 length: 15 residues. The CDR3 DNA reads TGTGCCAGCAGTTACTCGTTTCCAGGGGACAATGAGCAGTTCTTC. This gives the protein CASSYSFPGDNEQFF.

The gene calls are TRBV19 and TRBJ1-1; TRBD1 matches 9 bases. CDR3 length: 15 amino acids. Germline V gene sequence: CDR1 LNHDA, CDR2 SQIVND (reference sequence). J lost 5 bases, V lost 3 bases, and 7 bases had no gene match. CDR3 residues: CASSMGTGGLTEAFF. In nucleotides, the CDR3 is TGTGCCAGTAGTATGGGCACAGGGGGCCTTACTGAAGCTTTCTTT.

There are a few counts of this clone. The chain combines TRBV2 with TRBJ1-2, with D uncertain. The CDR3 has 14 amino acids. Germline lookup yields CDR1 SNHLY and CDR2 FYNNEI. Between the trimmed V and J ends, which lost 7 bases and 2 bases, there was a span of 14 bases. The CDR3 DNA sequence: TGTGCCAGCAACGAGCAAGTATCAAACTATGGCTACACCTTC. Protein: CASNEQVSNYGYTF.

The V call is TRBV5-1, the J call TRBJ2-7, with TRBD1 identical over 7 bases. The length of the CDR3 is 16 residues. Germline CDR1 is SGHRS and CDR2 is YFSETQ. The J segment lost 2 bases and the V segment lost 0 bases, leaving 8 bases of the junction unmatched. CDR3 sequence reads: CASSLAPRDRPYEQYF. Written as DNA, the CDR3 is TGCGCCAGCAGCTTGGCCCCTAGGGACAGACCCTACGAGCAGTACTTC. Full variable domain (missing parts from reference TRBV5-1 and TRBJ2-7): KAGVTQTPRYLIKTRGQQVTLSCSPISGHRSVSWYQQTPGQGLQFLFEYFSETQRNKGNFPGRFSGRQFSNSRSEMNVSTLELGDSALYLCASSLAPRDRPYEQYFGPGTRLTVT.

J is TRBJ2-2 and V is TRBV10-1; D call uncertain. The V gene's germline CDR1 is WNHNN and CDR2 SYGVQD (reference sequence). Trimming removed 2 bases from V and 7 bases from J, with 11 bases in between. The CDR3 has 14 amino acids. This CDR3 is CASSEDSPGGELFF. The CDR3 bases are TGCGCCAGCAGTGAGGACTCTCCGGGCGGGGAGCTGTTTTTT.

This clone was seen just once. Germline and junction disagree at one end, which may indicate a read error. The CDR3 nucleotides are TGTGCCAGCAGCTTAGGCAGGACGGGAGGGCCATTCGAGCAGTGCTTC. This gives the protein CASSLGRTGGPFEQCF. J is TRBJ2-7 and V is TRBV13; 8 nucleotides agree with TRBD2. Germline V CDR1 and CDR2: PRHDT, FYEKMQ (reference sequence). This CDR3 has 16 amino acids.

The chain uses TRBV10-2 and TRBJ1-5; 7 bases line up with TRBD1. The CDR3 is made up of 14 amino acids. V lost 5 bases to trimming and J lost 2 bases; unmatched junction nucleotides: 3. Germline CDR1 and CDR2: WSHSY and SAAADI. CDR3 amino acids: CASSLGQGNQPQHF. For the CDR3, the DNA is TGCGCCAGCAGTTTAGGACAGGGCAATCAGCCCCAGCATTTT.

The V and J genes are TRBV7-9 and TRBJ2-2, with 10 bases aligning to TRBD1. Germline V lookup: CDR1 SEHNR, CDR2 FQNEAQ (reference sequence). The V segment lost 3 bases and the J segment 3 bases; nucleotides outside the gene matches: 4. This CDR3 contains 16 residues. This CDR3 reads CASSLVGTGDTGELFF. The CDR3 DNA reads as TGTGCCAGCAGCTTGGTCGGGACAGGGGACACCGGGGAGCTGTTTTTT.

The CDR3 is CASSPSGTGYGYTF. The CDR3 bases are TGTGCCAGCAGCCCTTCTGGGACAGGCTATGGCTACACCTTC. This chain uses TRBV3-1 (or the pseudogene TRBV3-2) with TRBJ1-2; 8 bases map to TRBD1. V shed 4 bases and J 4 bases; nucleotides not matched to a gene: 5. The CDR3 is 14 residues long. Germline V gene sequence: CDR1 LGHDT, CDR2 YNNKEL (reference sequence).

J is TRBJ1-5 and V is TRBV6-6, with D possibly TRBD1 on 6 matching bases. V was clipped by 1 base and J by 4 bases, with 11 bases between them. This CDR3 spans 15 amino acids. The germline CDR1 and CDR2 sequences are MNHNY and SVGAGI (reference sequence). The CDR3 reads CASSYLSGANQPQHF. Here the CDR3 DNA reads TGTGCCAGCAGTTACTTATCAGGGGCTAATCAGCCCCAGCATTTT.

The chain is built from TRBV28 and TRBJ1-3; TRBD1 is a possible D gene (6 bases). This CDR3 has 14 amino acids. CDR1 is MDHEN, CDR2 SYDVKM, per germline. Trimming removed 7 bases at V and 2 bases at J, with 12 bases between. The CDR3 sequence is CASIPGTTGNTIYF. For the CDR3, the DNA is TGTGCCAGCATCCCCGGGACAACTGGAAACACCATATATTTT.

V and J are TRBV10-3 and TRBJ1-3; 8 nucleotides align to TRBD1. The CDR3 runs to 14 residues. The junction had 4 bases not matched to a gene; V was cut back by 3 bases and J by 6 bases. Germline V lookup: CDR1 ENHRY, CDR2 SYGVKD. CDR3 protein: CAISDGQGTNTIYF. The CDR3 bases are TGTGCCATCAGTGACGGACAGGGTACAAACACCATATATTTT.

The rearrangement joins TRBV5-5 to TRBJ2-5; D might be TRBD1 (6 bases). V lost 4 bases and J lost 0, with 10 bases in between. The germline V gene has CDR1 SGHKS and CDR2 YYEKEE (reference sequence). The CDR3 sequence is 14 residues long. The CDR3 sequence: CASSLDSHQETQYF. CDR3 nucleotide sequence: TGTGCCAGCAGCCTGGACAGCCACCAAGAGACCCAGTACTTC. Looking up the rest from reference TRBV5-5 and TRBJ2-5 gives the full variable domain: DAGVTQSPTHLIKTRGQQVTLRCSPISGHKSVSWYQQVLGQGPQFIFQYYEKEERGRGNFPDRFSARQFPNYSSELNVNALLLGDSALYLCASSLDSHQETQYFGPGTRLLVL.

This rearrangement joins TRBV6-1 to TRBJ2-1, with D hard to call. The V and J ends lost 2 bases and 9 bases respectively, with 20 bases between them. Germline V gene sequence: CDR1 MNHNS, CDR2 SASEGT. This CDR3 region has 16 residues. The CDR3 protein is CASSELASSSLGEQFF. The DNA for the CDR3 is TGTGCCAGCAGTGAATTAGCATCTTCGTCGTTAGGTGAGCAGTTCTTC.